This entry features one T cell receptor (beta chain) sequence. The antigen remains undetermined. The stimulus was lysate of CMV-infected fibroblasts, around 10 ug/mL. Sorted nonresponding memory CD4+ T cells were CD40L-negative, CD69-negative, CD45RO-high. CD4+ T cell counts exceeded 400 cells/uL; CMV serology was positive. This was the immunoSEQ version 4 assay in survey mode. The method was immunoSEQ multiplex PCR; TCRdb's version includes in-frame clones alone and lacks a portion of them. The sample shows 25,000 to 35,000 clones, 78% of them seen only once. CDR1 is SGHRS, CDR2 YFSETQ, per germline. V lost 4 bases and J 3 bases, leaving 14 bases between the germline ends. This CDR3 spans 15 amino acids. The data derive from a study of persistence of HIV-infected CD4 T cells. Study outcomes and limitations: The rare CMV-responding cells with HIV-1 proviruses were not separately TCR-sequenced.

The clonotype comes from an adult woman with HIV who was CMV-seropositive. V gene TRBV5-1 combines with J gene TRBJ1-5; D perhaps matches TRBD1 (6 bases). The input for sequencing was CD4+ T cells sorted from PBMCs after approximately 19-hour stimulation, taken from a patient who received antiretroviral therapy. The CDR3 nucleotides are TGCGCCAGCAGCGTTACCGGACAGAACAATCAGCCCCAGCATTTT. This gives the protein CASSVTGQNNQPQHF.